This TCR beta chain was recovered during a study of beta chain features in type 1 diabetes. Study-wide findings and caveats: There was a possibility that cDNA sequencing over-represented cells with high TCR expression. Researchers report that Type 1 diabetes patients had moderately but significantly shorter TCRB CDR3s across all four CD4+ subsets. Researchers reported that naive, central memory and Treg TCRB repertoires appeared more similar in patients than in healthy donors. In patients and controls equally, PCR might favor templates that are shorter.

Of the isolated RNA, all was reverse transcribed, and so the sequenced material was expressed TCRB transcripts. The study obtained an average of about 1.01 million reads from stem cell-like memory T cell samples. Sequenced by immunoSEQ multiplex PCR; TCRdb stores in-frame clones only, minus some. The repertoire holds 20,000 to 25,000 clones, with more than 45% as singletons. A word on this clone: Its antigen is undetermined.

With 5 bases clipped from V and 5 bases from J, the junction kept 10 bases outside the gene matches. Germline assignment: CDR1 SNHLY and CDR2 FYNNEI. The CDR3 consists of 15 residues. This rearrangement joins TRBV2 to TRBJ2-5; 8 positions agree with TRBD1. Specimen: stem cell memory CD4+ T cells from blood. The receptor's source is a man younger than 30 with type 1 diabetes. CDR3 region: CASSRQGRGMETQYF. The CDR3 DNA reads TGTGCCAGCAGTCGACAGGGGCGGGGTATGGAGACCCAGTACTTC.